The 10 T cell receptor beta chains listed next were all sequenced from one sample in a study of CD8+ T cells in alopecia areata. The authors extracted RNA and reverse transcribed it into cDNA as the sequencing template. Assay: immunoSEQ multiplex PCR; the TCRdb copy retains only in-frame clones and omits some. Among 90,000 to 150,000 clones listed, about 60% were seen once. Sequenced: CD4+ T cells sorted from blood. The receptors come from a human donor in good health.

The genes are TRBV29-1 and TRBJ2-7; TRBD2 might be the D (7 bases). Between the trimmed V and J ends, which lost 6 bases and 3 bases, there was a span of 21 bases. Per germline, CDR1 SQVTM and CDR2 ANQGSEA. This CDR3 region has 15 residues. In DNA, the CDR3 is TGCAGCGTGAAGGAGGGGGGGCACCCTAACTACGAGCAGTACTTC. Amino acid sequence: CSVKEGGHPNYEQYF.

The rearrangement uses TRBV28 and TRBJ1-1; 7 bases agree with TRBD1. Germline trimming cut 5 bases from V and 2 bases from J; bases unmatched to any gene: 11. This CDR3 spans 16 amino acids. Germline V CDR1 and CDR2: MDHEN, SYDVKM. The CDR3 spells CASSIGGAKGNTEAFF. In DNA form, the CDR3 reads TGTGCCAGCAGTATAGGGGGCGCGAAAGGCAACACTGAAGCTTTCTTT.

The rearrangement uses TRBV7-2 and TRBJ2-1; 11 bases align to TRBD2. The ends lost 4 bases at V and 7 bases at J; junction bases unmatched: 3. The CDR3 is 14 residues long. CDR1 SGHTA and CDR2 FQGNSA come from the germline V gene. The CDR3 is CASSSGTSGNEQFF. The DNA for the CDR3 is TGTGCCAGCAGCTCCGGGACTAGCGGAAATGAGCAGTTCTTC.

The CDR3 DNA follows: TGCGCCAGCAGCTACTTATTAACGGACGGCCTCTATGGCTACACCTTC. Protein: CASSYLLTDGLYGYTF. J is TRBJ1-2 and V is TRBV5-1, with D unresolved. V lost 3 bases and J lost 4, with 19 bases in between. The CDR3 has 16 amino acids. In germline, CDR1 is SGHRS, CDR2 YFSETQ.

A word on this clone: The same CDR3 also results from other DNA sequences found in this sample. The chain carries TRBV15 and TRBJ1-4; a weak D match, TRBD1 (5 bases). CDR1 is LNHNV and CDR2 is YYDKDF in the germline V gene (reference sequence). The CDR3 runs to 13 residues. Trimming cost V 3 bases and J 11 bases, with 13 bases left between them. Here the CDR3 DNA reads TGTGCCACCAGCAGGGACCGGCAGGGCAAACTGTTTTTT. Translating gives CATSRDRQGKLFF.

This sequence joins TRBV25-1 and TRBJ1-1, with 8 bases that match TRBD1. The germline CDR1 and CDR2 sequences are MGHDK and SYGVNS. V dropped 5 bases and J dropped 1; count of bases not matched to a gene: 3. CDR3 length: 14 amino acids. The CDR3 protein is CASSRTGPNTEAFF. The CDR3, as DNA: TGTGCCAGCAGTAGGACAGGGCCGAACACTGAAGCTTTCTTT.

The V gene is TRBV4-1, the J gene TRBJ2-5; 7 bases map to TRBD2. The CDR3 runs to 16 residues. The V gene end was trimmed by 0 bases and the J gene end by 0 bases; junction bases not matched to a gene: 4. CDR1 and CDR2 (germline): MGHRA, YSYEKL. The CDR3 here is CASSQDEAGYQETQYF. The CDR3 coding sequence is TGCGCCAGCAGCCAAGATGAAGCGGGGTACCAAGAGACCCAGTACTTC.

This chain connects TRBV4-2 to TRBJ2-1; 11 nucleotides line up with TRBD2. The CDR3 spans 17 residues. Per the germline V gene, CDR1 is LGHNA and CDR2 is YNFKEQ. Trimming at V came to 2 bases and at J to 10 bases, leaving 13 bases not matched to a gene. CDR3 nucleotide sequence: TGTGCCAGCAGCCAACTCAGTGGTAGCGGGGGGGCAAACGAGCAGTTCTTC. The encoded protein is CASSQLSGSGGANEQFF.

For the CDR3, the DNA is TGTGCCAGCAGTGCTTACGGTGGGACGGGAGCTTTCTTT. It yields the protein CASSAYGGTGAFF. This rearrangement joins TRBV14 to TRBJ1-1, with D tentatively TRBD1 (5 bases). The CDR3 runs to 13 residues. Germline CDR1 SGHDN, CDR2 FVKESK. The V end was cut by 6 bases, the J end by 10 bases, with 18 bases between.

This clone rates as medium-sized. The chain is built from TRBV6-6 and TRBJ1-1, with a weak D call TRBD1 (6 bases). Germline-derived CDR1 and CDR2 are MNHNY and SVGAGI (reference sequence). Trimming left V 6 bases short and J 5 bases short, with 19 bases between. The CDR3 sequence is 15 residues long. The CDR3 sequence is CASRSPGTQGTEAFF. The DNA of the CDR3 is TGTGCCAGCAGGAGTCCCGGTACACAGGGTACTGAAGCTTTCTTT.